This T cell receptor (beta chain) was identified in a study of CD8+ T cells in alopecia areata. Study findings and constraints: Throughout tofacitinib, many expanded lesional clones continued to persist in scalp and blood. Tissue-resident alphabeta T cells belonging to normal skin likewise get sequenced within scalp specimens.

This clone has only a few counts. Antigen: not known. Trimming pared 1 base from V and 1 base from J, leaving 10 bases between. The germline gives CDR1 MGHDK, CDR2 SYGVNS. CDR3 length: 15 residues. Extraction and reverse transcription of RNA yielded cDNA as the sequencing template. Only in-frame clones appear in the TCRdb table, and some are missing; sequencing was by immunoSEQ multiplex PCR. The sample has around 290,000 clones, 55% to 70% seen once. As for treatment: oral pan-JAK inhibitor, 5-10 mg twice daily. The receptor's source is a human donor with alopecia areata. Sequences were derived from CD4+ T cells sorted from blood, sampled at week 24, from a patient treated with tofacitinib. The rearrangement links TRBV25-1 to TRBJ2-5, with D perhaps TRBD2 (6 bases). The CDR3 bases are TGTGCCAGCAGTGAATGGAGGGCAGCCCAAGAGACCCAGTACTTC. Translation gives CASSEWRAAQETQYF.